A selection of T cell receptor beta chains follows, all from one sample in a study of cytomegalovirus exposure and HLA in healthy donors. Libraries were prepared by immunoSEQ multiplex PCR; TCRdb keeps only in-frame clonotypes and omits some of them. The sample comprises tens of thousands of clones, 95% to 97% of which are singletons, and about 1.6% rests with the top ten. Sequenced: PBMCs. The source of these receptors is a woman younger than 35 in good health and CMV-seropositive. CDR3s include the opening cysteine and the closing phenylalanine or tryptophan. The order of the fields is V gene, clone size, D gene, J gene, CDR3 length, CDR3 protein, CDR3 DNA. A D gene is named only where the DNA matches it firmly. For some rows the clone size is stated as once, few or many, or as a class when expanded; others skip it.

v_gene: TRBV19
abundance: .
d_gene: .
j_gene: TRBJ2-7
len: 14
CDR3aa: CASSIKRPSYEQYF
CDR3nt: TGTGCCAGTAGTATAAAGAGGCCCTCCTACGAGCAGTACTTC

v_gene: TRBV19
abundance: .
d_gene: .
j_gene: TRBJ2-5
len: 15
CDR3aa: CASSMGGIRQETQYF
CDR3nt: TGTGCCAGTAGTATGGGGGGAATTCGGCAAGAGACCCAGTACTTC

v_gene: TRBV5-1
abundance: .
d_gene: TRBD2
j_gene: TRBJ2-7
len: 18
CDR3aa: CASKARGLAGGFVDEQYF
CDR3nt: TGCGCCAGCAAAGCTAGGGGACTAGCGGGAGGATTCGTCGACGAGCAGTACTTC

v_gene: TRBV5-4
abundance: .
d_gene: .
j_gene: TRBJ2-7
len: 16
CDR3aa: CASSLGGRVPSYEQYF
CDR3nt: TGTGCCAGCAGCTTGGGAGGCAGAGTGCCCTCCTACGAGCAGTACTTC

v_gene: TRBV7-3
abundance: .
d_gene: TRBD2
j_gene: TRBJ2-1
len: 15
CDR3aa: CASSFDGLAGNEQFF
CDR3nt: TGTGCCAGCAGCTTTGACGGACTAGCGGGTAATGAGCAGTTCTTC

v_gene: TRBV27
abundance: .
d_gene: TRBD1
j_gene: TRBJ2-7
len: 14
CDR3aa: CASSFKTGGNEQYF
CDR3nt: TGTGCCAGCAGTTTTAAGACAGGGGGCAACGAGCAGTACTTC

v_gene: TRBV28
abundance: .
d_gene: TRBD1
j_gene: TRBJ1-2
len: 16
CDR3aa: CASSTYDTGGEYGYTF
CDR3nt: TGTGCCAGCAGTACGTACGACACAGGGGGGGAATATGGCTACACCTTC

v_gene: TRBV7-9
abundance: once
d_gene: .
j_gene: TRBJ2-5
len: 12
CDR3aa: CASSPMQETQYF
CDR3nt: TGTGCCAGCAGCCCTATGCAAGAGACCCAGTACTTC

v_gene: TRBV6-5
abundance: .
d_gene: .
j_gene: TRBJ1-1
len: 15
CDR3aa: CASSYNGIPNTEAFF
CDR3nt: TGTGCCAGCAGTTACAATGGCATACCGAACACTGAAGCTTTCTTT

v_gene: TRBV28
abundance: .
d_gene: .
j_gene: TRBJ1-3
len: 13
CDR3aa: CASSSGVGNTIYF
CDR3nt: TGTGCCAGCAGTTCAGGGGTCGGAAACACCATATATTTT

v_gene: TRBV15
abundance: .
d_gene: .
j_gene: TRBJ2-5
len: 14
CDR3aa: CATSFGLGAETQYF
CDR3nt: TGTGCCACCAGCTTTGGGTTGGGGGCCGAGACCCAGTACTTC

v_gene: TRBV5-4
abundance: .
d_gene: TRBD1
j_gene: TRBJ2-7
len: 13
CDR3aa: CASSTGTGHEQYF
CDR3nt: TGTGCCAGCAGCACCGGGACAGGGCACGAGCAGTACTTC

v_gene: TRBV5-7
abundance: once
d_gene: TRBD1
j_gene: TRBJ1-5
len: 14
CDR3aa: CASSSMTGQQPQHF
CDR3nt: TGTGCCAGCAGTTCAATGACAGGGCAACAGCCCCAGCATTTT

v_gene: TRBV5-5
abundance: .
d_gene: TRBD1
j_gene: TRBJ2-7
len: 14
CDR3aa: CASSFFGQGYEQYF
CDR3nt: TGTGCCAGCAGCTTCTTCGGACAGGGGTACGAGCAGTACTTC

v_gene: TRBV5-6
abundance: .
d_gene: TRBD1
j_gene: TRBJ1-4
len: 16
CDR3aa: CASSLGTGATNEKLFF
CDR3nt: TGTGCCAGCAGCCTCGGGACAGGGGCAACTAATGAAAAACTGTTTTTT

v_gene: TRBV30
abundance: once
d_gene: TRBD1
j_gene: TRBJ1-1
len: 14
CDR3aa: CAWSAGQGNTEAFF
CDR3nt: TGTGCCTGGAGTGCTGGACAGGGGAACACTGAAGCTTTCTTT

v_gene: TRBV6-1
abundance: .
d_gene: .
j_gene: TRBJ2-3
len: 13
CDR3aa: CASSEVYTDTQYF
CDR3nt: TGTGCCAGCAGTGAAGTTTACACAGATACGCAGTATTTT

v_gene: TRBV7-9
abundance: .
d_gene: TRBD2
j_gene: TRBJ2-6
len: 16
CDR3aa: CASSARGGAGANVLTF
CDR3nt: TGTGCCAGCAGCGCACGGGGGGGGGCTGGGGCCAACGTCCTGACTTTC

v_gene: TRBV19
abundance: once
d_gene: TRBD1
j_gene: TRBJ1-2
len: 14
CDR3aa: CASRHTGGEYGYTF
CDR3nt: TGTGCCAGTAGGCATACAGGGGGCGAATATGGCTACACCTTC

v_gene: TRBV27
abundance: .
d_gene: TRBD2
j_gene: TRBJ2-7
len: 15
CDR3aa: CASSLGTSGDYEQYF
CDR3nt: TGTGCCAGCAGTCTCGGGACTAGCGGGGATTACGAGCAGTACTTC

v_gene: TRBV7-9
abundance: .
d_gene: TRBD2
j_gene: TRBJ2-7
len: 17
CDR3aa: CASSRASGRALIGEQYF
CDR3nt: TGTGCCAGCAGTCGAGCTAGCGGGAGGGCCCTCATCGGCGAGCAGTACTTC

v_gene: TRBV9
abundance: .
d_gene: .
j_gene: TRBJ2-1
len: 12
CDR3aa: CASSGSHSEQFF
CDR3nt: TGTGCCAGCAGCGGAAGTCACTCTGAGCAGTTCTTC

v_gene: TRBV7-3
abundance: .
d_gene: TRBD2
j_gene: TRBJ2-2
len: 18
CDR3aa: CASSLKQVGGIATGELFF
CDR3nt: TGTGCCAGCAGCTTAAAGCAAGTGGGGGGGATAGCGACCGGGGAGCTGTTTTTT

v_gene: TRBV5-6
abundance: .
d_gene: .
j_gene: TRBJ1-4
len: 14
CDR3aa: CASSLKVTLEKLFF
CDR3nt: TGTGCCAGCAGCTTGAAAGTGACACTCGAAAAACTGTTTTTT

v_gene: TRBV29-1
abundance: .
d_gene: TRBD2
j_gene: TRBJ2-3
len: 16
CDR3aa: CSVLKLAGVRADTQYF
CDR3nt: TGCAGCGTTCTTAAGCTAGCGGGAGTCCGGGCAGATACGCAGTATTTT

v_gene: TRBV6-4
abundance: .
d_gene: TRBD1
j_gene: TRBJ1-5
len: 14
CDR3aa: CASSETGSNQPQHF
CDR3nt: TGTGCCAGCAGTGAGACAGGGAGCAATCAGCCCCAGCATTTT

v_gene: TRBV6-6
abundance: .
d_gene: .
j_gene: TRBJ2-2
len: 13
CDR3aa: CASKTSWRGELFF
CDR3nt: TGTGCCAGCAAGACTAGTTGGAGAGGGGAGCTGTTTTTT

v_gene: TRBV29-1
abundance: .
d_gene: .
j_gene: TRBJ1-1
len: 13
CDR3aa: CSVEGRLNTEAFF
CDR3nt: TGCAGCGTTGAGGGCAGGTTGAACACTGAAGCTTTCTTT

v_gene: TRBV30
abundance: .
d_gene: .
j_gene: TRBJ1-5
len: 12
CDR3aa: CAWSDSSQPQHF
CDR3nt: TGTGCCTGGAGTGACTCGAGTCAGCCCCAGCATTTT

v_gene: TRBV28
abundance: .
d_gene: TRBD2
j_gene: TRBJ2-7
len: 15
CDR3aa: CASSPRLAGGHEQYF
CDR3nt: TGTGCCAGCAGTCCAAGACTAGCGGGAGGCCACGAGCAGTACTTC

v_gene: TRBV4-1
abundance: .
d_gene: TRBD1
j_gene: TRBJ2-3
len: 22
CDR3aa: CASSQGKAVTLWGQGTTDTQYF
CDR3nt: TGCGCCAGCAGCCAGGGCAAAGCTGTAACATTGTGGGGACAGGGGACAACAGATACGCAGTATTTT

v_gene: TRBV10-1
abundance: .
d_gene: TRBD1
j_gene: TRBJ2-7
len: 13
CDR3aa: CASSAGQAYEQYF
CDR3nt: TGCGCCAGCAGTGCCGGACAGGCCTACGAGCAGTACTTC

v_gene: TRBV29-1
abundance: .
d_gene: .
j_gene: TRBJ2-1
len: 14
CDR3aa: CSVGPRLSYNEQFF
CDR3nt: TGCAGCGTTGGACCTAGGCTCTCCTACAATGAGCAGTTCTTC

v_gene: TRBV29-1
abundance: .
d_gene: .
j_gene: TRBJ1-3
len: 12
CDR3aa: CSVEGGGNTIYF
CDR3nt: TGCAGCGTTGAAGGAGGAGGAAACACCATATATTTT

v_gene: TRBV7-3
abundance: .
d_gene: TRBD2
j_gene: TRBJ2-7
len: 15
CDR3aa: CASSPGTSGRGEQYF
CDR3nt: TGTGCCAGCAGCCCTGGGACTAGCGGGAGAGGGGAGCAGTACTTC

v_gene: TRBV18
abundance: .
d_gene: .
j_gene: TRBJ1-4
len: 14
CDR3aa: CASSPNRDGEKLFF
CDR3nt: TGTGCCAGCTCACCAAACAGGGATGGCGAAAAACTGTTTTTT

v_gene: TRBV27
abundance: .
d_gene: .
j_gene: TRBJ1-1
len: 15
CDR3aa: CASSLSPGVGTEAFF
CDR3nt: TGTGCCAGCAGTTTATCCCCGGGGGTAGGCACTGAAGCTTTCTTT

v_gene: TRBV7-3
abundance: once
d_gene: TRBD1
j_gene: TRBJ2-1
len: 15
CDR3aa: CASSPTGDSYNEQFF
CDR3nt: TGTGCCAGCAGCCCGACCGGGGACAGCTACAATGAGCAGTTCTTC

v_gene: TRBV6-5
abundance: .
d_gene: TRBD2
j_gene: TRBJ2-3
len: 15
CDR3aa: CASSSTSGSPDTQYF
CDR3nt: TGTGCCAGCAGCTCGACTAGCGGGAGCCCAGATACGCAGTATTTT

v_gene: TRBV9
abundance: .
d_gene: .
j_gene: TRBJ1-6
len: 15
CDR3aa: CASSVEGGQRTPLHF
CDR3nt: TGTGCCAGCAGCGTAGAAGGAGGGCAAAGGACACCCCTCCACTTT

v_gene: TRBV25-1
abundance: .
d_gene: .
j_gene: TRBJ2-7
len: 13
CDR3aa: CASSEYSSYEQYF
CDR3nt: TGTGCCAGCAGTGAATACAGTTCCTACGAGCAGTACTTC

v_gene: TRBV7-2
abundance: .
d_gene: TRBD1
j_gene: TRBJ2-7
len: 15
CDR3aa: CASSSAGDRGHEQYF
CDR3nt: TGTGCCAGCAGCTCAGCGGGAGACAGGGGGCACGAGCAGTACTTC

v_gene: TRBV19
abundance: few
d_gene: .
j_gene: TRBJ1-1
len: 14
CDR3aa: CASKISTMNTEAFF
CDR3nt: TGTGCCAGTAAGATATCAACTATGAACACTGAAGCTTTCTTT

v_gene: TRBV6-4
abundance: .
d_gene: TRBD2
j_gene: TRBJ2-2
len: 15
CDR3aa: CASSDGRANTGELFF
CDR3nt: TGTGCCAGCAGTGACGGGAGGGCGAACACCGGGGAGCTGTTTTTT

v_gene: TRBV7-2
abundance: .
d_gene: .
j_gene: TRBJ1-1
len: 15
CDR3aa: CASSLAAGLNTEAFF
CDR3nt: TGTGCCAGCAGCTTAGCGGCGGGCCTGAACACTGAAGCTTTCTTT

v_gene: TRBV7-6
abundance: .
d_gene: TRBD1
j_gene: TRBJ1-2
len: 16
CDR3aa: CASSTYRGGANYGYTF
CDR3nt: TGTGCCAGCAGCACATACAGGGGGGGAGCTAACTATGGCTACACCTTC

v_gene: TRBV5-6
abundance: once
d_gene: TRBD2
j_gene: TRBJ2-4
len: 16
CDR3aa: CASSFSGALAKNIQYF
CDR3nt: TGTGCCAGCAGCTTTAGCGGGGCACTAGCCAAAAACATTCAGTACTTC

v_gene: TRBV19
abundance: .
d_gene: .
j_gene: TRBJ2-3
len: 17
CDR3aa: CASSIGPGSNSTDTQYF
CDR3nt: TGTGCCAGTAGCATTGGTCCGGGGAGTAATAGCACAGATACGCAGTATTTT

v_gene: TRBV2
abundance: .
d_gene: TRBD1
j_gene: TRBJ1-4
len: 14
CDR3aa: CASSWGQGSEKLFF
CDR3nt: TGTGCCAGCAGTTGGGGACAGGGGAGTGAAAAACTGTTTTTT

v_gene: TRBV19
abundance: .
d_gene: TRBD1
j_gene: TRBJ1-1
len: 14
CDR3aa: CASSMMGTGAEAFF
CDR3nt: TGTGCCAGTAGTATGATGGGTACAGGGGCTGAAGCTTTCTTT

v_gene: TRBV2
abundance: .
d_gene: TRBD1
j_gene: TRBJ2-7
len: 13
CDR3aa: CASSPGQTYEQYF
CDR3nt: TGTGCCAGCAGTCCGGGACAGACCTACGAGCAGTACTTC

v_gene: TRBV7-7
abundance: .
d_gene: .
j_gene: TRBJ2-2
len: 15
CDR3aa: CASSDGVGGTGELFF
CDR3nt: TGTGCTAGCAGCGACGGAGTCGGGGGCACCGGGGAGCTGTTTTTT

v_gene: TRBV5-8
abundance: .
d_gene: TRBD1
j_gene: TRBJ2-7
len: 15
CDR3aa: CASSLTGQAYYEQYF
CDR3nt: TGTGCCAGCAGCTTGACGGGACAGGCTTACTACGAGCAGTACTTC

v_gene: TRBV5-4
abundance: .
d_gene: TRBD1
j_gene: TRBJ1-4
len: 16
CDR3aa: CASSLSPGGTNEKLFF
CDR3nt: TGTGCCAGCAGCTTGTCCCCAGGGGGAACTAATGAAAAACTGTTTTTT

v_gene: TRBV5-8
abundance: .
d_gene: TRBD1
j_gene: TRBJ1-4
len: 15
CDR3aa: CASSTPGQTNEKLFF
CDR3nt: TGTGCCAGCAGCACGCCGGGACAGACGAATGAAAAACTGTTTTTT

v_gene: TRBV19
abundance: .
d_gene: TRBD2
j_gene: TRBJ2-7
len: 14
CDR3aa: CASALAGGPYEQYF
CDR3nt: TGTGCCAGTGCTCTAGCGGGAGGGCCCTACGAGCAGTACTTC

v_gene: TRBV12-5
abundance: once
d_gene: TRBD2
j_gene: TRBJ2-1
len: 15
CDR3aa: CASGLGTSGNNEQFF
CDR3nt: TGTGCTAGTGGTTTGGGAACTAGCGGGAACAATGAGCAGTTCTTC

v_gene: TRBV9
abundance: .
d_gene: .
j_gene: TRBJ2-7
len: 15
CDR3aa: CASSVDGGINNEQYF
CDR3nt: TGTGCCAGCAGCGTAGACGGCGGGATCAACAACGAGCAGTACTTC

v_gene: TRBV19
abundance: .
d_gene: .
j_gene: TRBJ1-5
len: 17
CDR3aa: CASSIEPWTLSNQPQHF
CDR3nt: TGTGCCAGTAGTATAGAACCCTGGACACTTAGCAATCAGCCCCAGCATTTT

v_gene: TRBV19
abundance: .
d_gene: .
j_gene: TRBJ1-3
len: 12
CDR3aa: CASSYSGNTIYF
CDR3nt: TGTGCCAGTAGTTACTCTGGAAACACCATATATTTT